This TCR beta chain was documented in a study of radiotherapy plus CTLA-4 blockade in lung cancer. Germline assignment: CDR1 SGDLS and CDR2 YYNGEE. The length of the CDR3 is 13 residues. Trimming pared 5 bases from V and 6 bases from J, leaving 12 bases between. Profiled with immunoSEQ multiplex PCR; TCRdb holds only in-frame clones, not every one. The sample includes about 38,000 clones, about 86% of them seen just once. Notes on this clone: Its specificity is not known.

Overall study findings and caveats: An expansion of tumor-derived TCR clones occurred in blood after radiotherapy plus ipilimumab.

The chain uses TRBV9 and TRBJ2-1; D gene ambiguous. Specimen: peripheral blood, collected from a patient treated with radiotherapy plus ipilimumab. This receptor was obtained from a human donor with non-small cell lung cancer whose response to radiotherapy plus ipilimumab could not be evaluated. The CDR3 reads CASSPSVGNEQFF. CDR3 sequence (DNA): TGTGCCAGCAGTCCTTCCGTCGGCAATGAGCAGTTCTTC.